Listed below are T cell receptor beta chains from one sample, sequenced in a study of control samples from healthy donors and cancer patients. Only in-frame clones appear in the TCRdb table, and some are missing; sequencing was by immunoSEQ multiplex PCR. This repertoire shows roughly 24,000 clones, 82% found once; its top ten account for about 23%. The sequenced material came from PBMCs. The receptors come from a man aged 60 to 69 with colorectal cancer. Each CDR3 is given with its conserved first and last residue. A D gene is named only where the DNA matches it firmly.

CASSLDQTISGANVLTF,TRBJ2-6,.,TRBV5-4
CASSSYNSGANVLTF,TRBJ2-6,.,TRBV5-5
CASKISLSGANVLTF,TRBJ2-6,.,TRBV5-1
CASTWDRGHFGNTIYF,TRBJ1-3,TRBD1,TRBV10-2
CASSLGGTSTDTQYF,TRBJ2-3,.,TRBV5-1
CASSAFGGNNQPQHF,TRBJ1-5,.,TRBV19
CASSYALRLMGTEAFF,TRBJ1-1,.,TRBV6-2/TRBV6-3
CASSSTGAGSGYTF,TRBJ1-2,TRBD1,TRBV2
CASSVEGASYGYTF,TRBJ1-2,.,TRBV9
CASKIAGLYNEQFF,TRBJ2-1,TRBD2,TRBV19
CAIKAGLAFNEQFF,TRBJ2-1,TRBD2,TRBV10-3
CASSVEWSYNEQFF,TRBJ2-1,.,TRBV9
CASLPGQGRMNTEAFF,TRBJ1-1,TRBD1,TRBV7-6
CASSLQQETQYF,TRBJ2-5,.,TRBV7-6
CASSPQGRNTIYF,TRBJ1-3,.,TRBV18
CASSPSPGTGELFF,TRBJ2-2,.,TRBV5-1
CASTQSMNTEAFF,TRBJ1-1,.,TRBV3-1/TRBV3-2
CASRDWGGSNTEAFF,TRBJ1-1,.,TRBV6-5
CASSPQDIVLYEQYF,TRBJ2-7,.,TRBV27
CSASGADKQFF,TRBJ2-1,.,TRBV20-1
CASSQRTANTEAFF,TRBJ1-1,.,TRBV5-1
CASSLLGDANTGELFF,TRBJ2-2,.,TRBV7-2
CASSLQAYTEAFF,TRBJ1-1,.,TRBV7-2
CASSQTGREGGYTF,TRBJ1-2,.,TRBV7-2
CASSYGGGANYGYTF,TRBJ1-2,TRBD1,TRBV6-5
CASSLGQGQETQYF,TRBJ2-5,TRBD1,TRBV5-5
CASSPPTSGSYEQYF,TRBJ2-7,TRBD2,TRBV5-6
CASSQGRTEAFF,TRBJ1-1,.,TRBV4-3
CASSLVYNEQFF,TRBJ2-1,.,TRBV11-2
CASSVGREIYEQYF,TRBJ2-7,.,TRBV13
CASSLDRVIAGELFF,TRBJ2-2,TRBD1,TRBV6-2/TRBV6-3
CASSLVGSRNEQFF,TRBJ2-1,.,TRBV7-6
CASSLGPQRYQETQYF,TRBJ2-5,.,TRBV11-2
CASSVGQNYGYTF,TRBJ1-2,.,TRBV2
CASSPNPSIMNTEAFF,TRBJ1-1,.,TRBV5-1
CATSDFPQQENQPQHF,TRBJ1-5,.,TRBV24-1
CASSVEGGNSPLHF,TRBJ1-6,.,TRBV9
CAGGENYGYTF,TRBJ1-2,.,TRBV30
CSARPLRGEYF,TRBJ2-3,TRBD2,TRBV20-1
CASSGTGDQPQHF,TRBJ1-5,TRBD1,TRBV5-8
CATTGTAYSPLHF,TRBJ1-6,TRBD1,TRBV7-2
CATSERGDYGYTF,TRBJ1-2,.,TRBV24-1
CASSPGPNYGYTF,TRBJ1-2,.,TRBV27
CASRPGLGGASSPLHF,TRBJ1-6,.,TRBV27
CASSYSLGGTEAFF,TRBJ1-1,.,TRBV6-6
CASSPAGTDSGANVLTF,TRBJ2-6,TRBD1,TRBV4-2
CASSIPLGGVRGDQPQHF,TRBJ1-5,.,TRBV19
CASSLLRETEAFF,TRBJ1-1,.,TRBV19
CASTLNAGKVSTGNTIYF,TRBJ1-3,.,TRBV5-6
CASSPSDAYGYTF,TRBJ1-2,.,TRBV18
CASSSGQGGLNVYTF,TRBJ1-2,TRBD1,TRBV5-1
CAWTPGTDTGELFF,TRBJ2-2,.,TRBV30
CASSQAVLSGNTIYF,TRBJ1-3,.,TRBV14
CASSVDLGGNIQYF,TRBJ2-4,.,TRBV9
CASSPNVVETGGEKLFF,TRBJ1-4,TRBD1,TRBV5-6
CASSFQATDTQYF,TRBJ2-3,.,TRBV6-2/TRBV6-3
CASGAQGTLNEKLFF,TRBJ1-4,.,TRBV2
CASSLAVPSNYGYTF,TRBJ1-2,.,TRBV5-1
CAWRADSYGYTF,TRBJ1-2,.,TRBV30